This TCR beta chain was recovered during a study of T cell repertoires in cytomegalovirus infection (dated by TCRdb to 2018 to 2020). Broadly, across the study: Donor HLA type was relevant to the analysis, because carriage of CMV infection together with the matching HLA type was indicated by public TCR beta signatures. General conclusions and limits of the study: Cumulative frequency of public TCR beta family members discriminated carriers of CMV infection plus the relevant HLA type in this cohort and an independent approximately 370-donor cohort. In the ex vivo response, HLA-C-restricted CMV-specific TCR beta clonotypes were dominant, and in two of eight donors the single most frequent clonotype came from this HLA-C-restricted group.

V loses 0 bases at its end and J loses 4 bases; junction bases beyond the gene matches: 10. Including the terminal cysteine and phenylalanine, the CDR3 comprises 17 residues. The sequence is cut down to CDR3 DNA, 51 bases in frame from base 1. CDR1 and CDR2 (MNHEY, SVGAGI) derive from the germline V gene. Sequencer: Illumina HiSeq 1500. Using fastp trimming at Q25 and MiXCR clonotype assembly, TCRdb reanalyzed the public sequencing data and kept in-frame beta chains. Rows are unified per CDR3 protein, each entry keeping the most common DNA and genes. The sample records just under 550,000 distinct CDR3 sequences, about 30% of which are singletons. Together, the top ten hold about 13% of the sample. This clonotype was detected many times. The antigen it binds to is not known. Base-call qualities are not available, and no considerably larger clone is one nucleotide away.

The sequence links TRBV6-5 to TRBJ2-7, and TRBD2 aligns with 9 junction nucleotides. Sequencing input: PBMCs. The TCR sequence derives from a human donor in good health (CMV status not recorded). Some clones in this sample may be carry-over from other donors' samples. The DNA reads TGTGCCAGCAGTTACTCCCCCCCTAGCGGGATTAAGTACGAGCAGTACTTC. Its coded protein is CASSYSPPSGIKYEQYF.